The rows below give T cell receptor beta chains drawn from one sample of a study of OX40 agonist ivuxolimab in advanced cancers. The assay was immunoSEQ multiplex PCR, and TCRdb's table has in-frame clones only and misses some. The table has roughly 56,000 clones, roughly 91% seen once; the top ten hold approximately 0.8%. Sequenced here: CD4+ or CD8+ T cells sorted from blood, sampled in a trial of the OX40 agonist ivuxolimab. Receptors originate from an adult with an advanced solid tumor such as melanoma, head and neck, liver or kidney cancer. Each CDR3 is given with its conserved first and last residue. Fields, in order: clone size, J gene, V gene, D gene, CDR3 protein, CDR3 DNA. The D gene is left open where the match is weak. Clone size is given for some rows only: seen once, a few or many times, or a class if the clone is expanded.

once | TRBJ1-5 | TRBV7-9 | . | CASSPQVNQPQHF | TGTGCCAGCAGTCCCCAGGTTAATCAGCCCCAGCATTTT
. | TRBJ2-1 | TRBV7-2 | . | CASSSGPSGTYNEQFF | TGTGCCAGCAGCTCAGGACCTTCCGGAACTTACAATGAGCAGTTCTTC
once | TRBJ2-5 | TRBV19 | . | CASSDNRAETQYF | TGTGCCAGTAGTGATAACAGGGCTGAGACCCAGTACTTC
once | TRBJ1-2 | TRBV13 | TRBD1 | CASSWTGASYGYTF | TGTGCCAGCAGCTGGACAGGGGCTAGCTATGGCTACACCTTC
. | TRBJ2-3 | TRBV5-1 | . | CASSWADRTDTQYF | TGCGCCAGCAGCTGGGCCGACCGCACGGATACGCAGTATTTT
. | TRBJ2-7 | TRBV5-6 | . | CASSLVGGYEQYF | TGTGCCAGCAGCTTGGTGGGGGGATACGAGCAGTACTTC
. | TRBJ1-6 | TRBV5-1 | TRBD1 | CASSLDRGSPLHF | TGCGCCAGCAGCTTGGACAGGGGTTCACCCCTCCACTTT
once | TRBJ1-3 | TRBV6-1 | . | CASSVRVRNTIYF | TGTGCCAGCAGTGTACGGGTCCGAAACACCATATATTTT
. | TRBJ1-5 | TRBV5-8 | . | CASSPGRLNQPQHF | TGTGCCAGCAGCCCGGGACGACTTAATCAGCCCCAGCATTTT
. | TRBJ2-5 | TRBV4-3 | . | CASSQDTPSETQYF | TGCGCCAGCAGCCAAGATACCCCGAGCGAGACCCAGTACTTC
once | TRBJ1-4 | TRBV7-2 | TRBD1 | CASSWDREGEKLFF | TGTGCCAGCAGCTGGGACAGGGAAGGGGAAAAACTGTTTTTT
. | TRBJ2-6 | TRBV12-5 | . | CASGRDAGANVLTF | TGTGCTAGTGGTAGGGACGCTGGGGCCAACGTCCTGACTTTC
. | TRBJ2-5 | TRBV5-4 | TRBD1 | CASSLTGVETQYF | TGTGCCAGCAGCCTGACAGGGGTTGAGACCCAGTACTTC
. | TRBJ2-1 | TRBV18 | TRBD2 | CASSLAQLAGGPSEQFF | TGTGCCAGCTCACTAGCCCAACTAGCGGGGGGGCCTAGTGAGCAGTTCTTC